What follows are 23 T cell receptor beta chains derived from one specimen sequenced in a study of metastatic and nonmetastatic thyroid tumors. Thyroid surgery had not been preceded by any treatment in any patient. With MiXCR, TCRdb reprocessed the PCR reads. The sample contains tens of thousands of clones, about 24% of which appear only once. Sequencing input: tumor tissue. All receptors come from a female donor with papillary thyroid cancer or a benign thyroid nodule (not recorded which). Some clones in this sample may be carry-over from other donors' samples.

This clone was counted only a few times. This chain uses TRBV19 with TRBJ2-1, with TRBD2 as a possible D gene (6 bases). The CDR3 length is 14 residues. The germline V gene has CDR1 LNHDA and CDR2 SQIVND (reference sequence). Trimming pared 5 bases from V and 5 bases from J, leaving 13 bases between. The chain's CDR3 is CASSPPGLNNEQFF. The CDR3 DNA reads as TGTGCCAGTAGTCCTCCGGGACTCAACAATGAGCAGTTCTTC.

This clone has more than one count but fewer than ten. The chain has TRBV2 and TRBJ2-5; D call uncertain. The germline V gene encodes CDR1 SNHLY and CDR2 FYNNEI. The CDR3 consists of 11 residues. Deletions cut 6 bases from V and 5 bases from J, with 7 bases between. Written as DNA, the CDR3 is TGTGCCAGCAGCCTAGTGGAGACCCAGTACTTC. The encoded protein is CASSLVETQYF.

This clone was seen many times. The CDR3 sequence is CASSLAGTSYEQYF. Here the CDR3 DNA reads TGTGCCAGCAGCTTGGCCGGGACTAGCTACGAGCAGTACTTC. J is TRBJ2-7 and V is TRBV5-5, with 8 positions matching TRBD2. The CDR3 sequence is 14 residues long. Trimming at V came to 0 bases and at J to 3 bases, leaving 2 bases not matched to a gene. Looked up from germline, CDR1 is SGHKS and CDR2 is YYEKEE (reference sequence).

The V gene is TRBV30, the J gene TRBJ1-2; D is ambiguous. The CDR3 length is 13 residues. Trimming pared 3 bases from V and 4 bases from J, leaving 12 bases between. Germline loops: CDR1 GTSNPN, CDR2 SVGIG (reference sequence). In DNA, the CDR3 is TGTGCCTGGAGCTCCCACGTCCTCTATGGCTACACCTTC. It translates to CAWSSHVLYGYTF.

This clone was detected a few times. The chain joins TRBV6-2 or TRBV6-3 to TRBJ2-1; 8 positions match TRBD1. V lost 0 bases, J lost 6 bases, and 4 bases stayed unmatched. CDR3 size: 15 residues. The V gene's germline CDR1 is MNHEY and CDR2 SVGEGT. CDR3 loop: CASSYSDRVGNEQFF. As DNA, the CDR3 is TGTGCCAGCAGTTACTCGGACAGGGTGGGCAATGAGCAGTTCTTC.

In this sample, this clone turned up many times. V usage is TRBV20-1 and J usage is TRBJ2-3; possibly TRBD2 for D (5 bases). V was clipped by 0 bases and J by 3 bases, with 16 bases between them. The CDR3 runs to 16 residues. Per germline, CDR1 DFQATT and CDR2 SNEGSKA (reference sequence). CDR3 residues: CSARDSGRGSTDTQYF. The CDR3 bases are TGCAGTGCTAGAGATAGTGGCAGAGGGTCGACAGATACGCAGTATTTT.

This clone showed up just a few times. The chain is built from TRBV28 and TRBJ1-3; weak D call: TRBD1 (6 bases). The CDR3 extends over 15 amino acids. Trimming left V 3 bases short and J 1 base short, with 10 bases between. Per the germline V gene, CDR1 is MDHEN and CDR2 is SYDVKM. The CDR3 DNA follows: TGTGCCAGCAGTTTCGGGGGGCTATCTGGAAACACCATATATTTT. Amino acids: CASSFGGLSGNTIYF.

This clone has more than one count but fewer than ten. The genes are TRBV6-1 and TRBJ2-2, with 8 positions matching TRBD2. The CDR3 spans 15 residues. Germline CDR1 and CDR2: MNHNS and SASEGT. V shed 3 bases and J 6 bases; nucleotides not matched to a gene: 6. The CDR3 sequence: CASSDSTGGAGELFF. CDR3 DNA sequence: TGTGCCAGCAGTGACAGTACGGGAGGGGCCGGGGAGCTGTTTTTT.

The sample holds one count of this clone. At one of its ends the junction is not consistent with the germline gene, which may arise from a read error. In the same sample, other DNA sequences code for this CDR3. CDR3 nucleotide sequence: TGTGCCAGCAGCCCTAGGGAGGCTCTGGTTGGGGGGGAGATCCAGTACTTC. Its translation is CASSPREALVGGEIQYF. This chain uses TRBV7-2 with TRBJ2-5; TRBD2 matches 7 bases. In germline, CDR1 is SGHTA, CDR2 FQGNSA. The CDR3 consists of 17 residues.

The chain carries TRBV5-1 and TRBJ2-1; D ambiguous. The CDR3 extends over 12 amino acids. Deletions cut 4 bases from V and 3 bases from J, with 5 bases between. Germline V gene sequence: CDR1 SGHRS, CDR2 YFSETQ. The CDR3 region is CASSLLYNEQFF. The CDR3 DNA is TGCGCCAGCAGCCTCCTCTACAATGAGCAGTTCTTC.

This clone was observed many times. This rearrangement joins TRBV9 to TRBJ2-5; the match to TRBD2 covers 7 bases. J gave up 9 bases and V 4 bases, and 9 bases lay outside the gene matches. The length of the CDR3 is 13 residues. The V gene's germline CDR1 is SGDLS and CDR2 YYNGEE. CDR3 nucleotides: TGTGCCAGCAGCCGGGGGGATGGGACGTCCCAGTACTTC. This sequence encodes CASSRGDGTSQYF.

In its sample, this clone is medium-sized. The V call is TRBV3-1, the J call TRBJ2-7; TRBD2 matches 10 bases. Trimming took 6 bases from V and 5 from J; bases not matched to a gene: 10. Germline loops: CDR1 LGHDT, CDR2 YNNKEL (reference sequence). CDR3 length equals 15 residues. The CDR3 region is CASSSLAGGLDEQYF. DNA for the CDR3: TGTGCCAGCAGTAGTTTAGCGGGGGGCCTGGACGAGCAGTACTTC.

In this sample, this clone turned up once. The chain employs TRBV20-1 and TRBJ1-5; perhaps TRBD1 as D (6 bases). The CDR3 extends over 17 amino acids. Between the trimmed V and J ends, which lost 6 bases and 1 base, there was a span of 22 bases. Germline V gives CDR1 DFQATT, CDR2 SNEGSKA (reference sequence). The CDR3 DNA follows: TGCAGTGCCCTGGGACAAAGATTAGGGGCGAGCAATCAGCCCCAGCATTTT. This translates into CSALGQRLGASNQPQHF.

This chain links TRBV7-9 with TRBJ1-1, with no clear D. The CDR3 is 11 residues long. Trimming cost V 5 bases and J 8 bases, with 9 bases left between them. Germline CDR1 reads SEHNR; CDR2 reads FQNEAQ (reference sequence). CDR3 DNA: TGTGCCAGCAGCCCGCTTTCGGAAGCTTTCTTT. Translated: CASSPLSEAFF.

This clone has ten or more counts. The chain joins TRBV24-1 to TRBJ1-1, with a possible D match to TRBD1 (5 bases). The CDR3 is made up of 13 amino acids. Germline loops: CDR1 KGHDR, CDR2 SFDVKD. Trimming left V 7 bases short and J 1 base short, with 9 bases between. In DNA, the CDR3 is TGTGCCACCAGGGGACCCCAGAACACTGAAGCTTTCTTT. Translation: CATRGPQNTEAFF.

At least ten counts were recorded for this clone. This rearrangement joins TRBV6-1 to TRBJ2-3, with TRBD2 identical over 8 bases. CDR3 length: 16 residues. Germline values: CDR1 MNHNS, CDR2 SASEGT. V was clipped by 7 bases and J by 0 bases; unmatched bases: 9. CDR3 nucleotides: TGTGCCAGCACCCTCGGGGGGGGCGAAAGCACAGATACGCAGTATTTT. Translated: CASTLGGGESTDTQYF.

The J gene is TRBJ1-5, the V gene TRBV15; D perhaps matches TRBD1 (5 bases). The CDR3 consists of 17 residues. From germline, CDR1 is LNHNV and CDR2 YYDKDF (reference sequence). The V gene lost 1 base and the J gene lost 3 bases, with 16 bases spanning the gap. The CDR3 is CATSRARGVRTNQPQHF. CDR3 DNA sequence: TGTGCCACCAGCAGAGCAAGAGGGGTGCGGACCAATCAGCCCCAGCATTTT.

The chain recombines TRBV11-2 with TRBJ2-1; no definite D call. CDR1 and CDR2 (germline): SGHAT, FQNNGV. Trimming removed 3 bases from V and 10 bases from J, with 10 bases in between. This CDR3 has 12 residues. CDR3 sequence reads: CASSFLPGEQFF. CDR3 in DNA: TGTGCCAGCAGCTTTCTTCCGGGCGAGCAGTTCTTC. Full variable domain (missing parts from reference TRBV11-2 and TRBJ2-1): EAGVAQSPRYKIIEKRQSVAFWCNPISGHATLYWYQQILGQGPKLLIQFQNNGVVDDSQLPKDRFSAERLKGVDSTLKIQPAKLEDSAVYLCASSFLPGEQFFGPGTRLTVL.

At least ten counts were recorded for this clone. The chain employs TRBV19 and TRBJ2-5; 12 bases are a match to TRBD2. Germline CDR1 and CDR2: LNHDA and SQIVND (reference sequence). The V segment lost 8 bases and the J segment 2 bases; nucleotides outside the gene matches: 15. The CDR3 spans 18 residues. CDR3 coding DNA: TGTGCCAGTCGCCGGCGGGCTAGCGGGGGGGCGCCTCAAGAGACCCAGTACTTC. This codes for CASRRRASGGAPQETQYF.

Many counts were recorded for this clone. This chain links TRBV7-9 with TRBJ1-2; no clear D. The CDR3 has 12 amino acids. V was cut by 4 bases and J by 4 bases, with 7 bases left in between. The germline V gene has CDR1 SEHNR and CDR2 FQNEAQ (reference sequence). The CDR3 bases are TGTGCCAGCAGCTCGGAACTCTATGGCTACACCTTC. Its protein is CASSSELYGYTF.

This clone was observed a handful of times. The chain has TRBV3-1 and TRBJ1-2; D unresolved. CDR1 is LGHDT and CDR2 is YNNKEL in the germline V gene (reference sequence). The CDR3 is made up of 11 amino acids. Trimming cost V 10 bases and J 9 bases, with 15 bases left between them. The CDR3 DNA reads as TGTGCCAACCATTCCCCTCGGTGCTACACCTTC. Translated, it gives CANHSPRCYTF. The whole variable domain, filled in from reference TRBV3-1 and TRBJ1-2, reads DTAVSQTPKYLVTQMGNDKSIKCEQNLGHDTMYWYKQDSKKFLKIMFSYNNKELIINETVPNRFSPKSPDKAHLNLHINSLELGDSAVYFCANHSPRCYTFGSGTRLTVV.

This clone has ten or more counts. V and J are TRBV4-2 and TRBJ1-2, with D possibly matching TRBD1 (5 bases). V lost 1 base to trimming and J lost 4 bases, with 16 bases between them. This CDR3 has 16 amino acids. Germline values: CDR1 LGHNA, CDR2 YNFKEQ. The CDR3 protein is CASSQGHGEGSYGYTF. The CDR3 DNA reads TGTGCCAGCAGCCAAGGCCACGGCGAGGGGAGCTATGGCTACACCTTC.

This clone appeared many times. This chain uses TRBV7-2 with TRBJ2-2; D gene uncertain. The CDR3 contains 12 residues. The germline CDR1 and CDR2 sequences are SGHTA and FQGNSA. V was pared by 2 bases and J by 2 bases, with 0 bases between. In DNA, the CDR3 is TGTGCCAGCAGCTTAAACACCGGGGAGCTGTTTTTT. Encoded protein: CASSLNTGELFF.